This TCR beta chain was captured by sequencing in a study of PD-L1 blockade in urothelial cancer. Indicated time point: peripheral blood 6 weeks after treatment start. Data came from immunoSEQ multiplex PCR; TCRdb stores just in-frame clones and leaves some out. The sample lists about 27,000 clones; approximately 82% were seen once. The sequence was collected from a man between 65 and 85 years old with urothelial cancer. The sample here was PBMCs, taken around atezolizumab (anti-PD-L1) treatment.

This CDR3 reads CASSPGLAGSYSYEQYF. CDR3 DNA: TGCGCCAGCAGCCCAGGACTAGCGGGGTCCTACTCCTACGAGCAGTACTTC. V is TRBV4-3 and J is TRBJ2-7; 12 bases map to TRBD2. The CDR3 has 17 residues. V was pared by 4 bases and J by 0 bases, with 7 bases of the junction left unmatched. Germline V gives CDR1 LGHNA, CDR2 YSLEER.